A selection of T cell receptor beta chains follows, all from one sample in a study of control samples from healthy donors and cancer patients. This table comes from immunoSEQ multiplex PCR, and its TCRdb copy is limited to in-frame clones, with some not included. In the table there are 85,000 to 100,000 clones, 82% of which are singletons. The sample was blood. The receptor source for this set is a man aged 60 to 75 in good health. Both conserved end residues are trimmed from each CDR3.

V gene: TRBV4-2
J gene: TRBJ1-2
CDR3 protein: ASSLTGTSAEDGYT

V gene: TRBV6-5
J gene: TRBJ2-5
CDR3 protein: ASSRLAGGSETQY

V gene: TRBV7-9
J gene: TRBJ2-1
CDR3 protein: ASSLGLAVSYNEQF

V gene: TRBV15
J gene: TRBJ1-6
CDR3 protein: ATSRVRGYNSPLH

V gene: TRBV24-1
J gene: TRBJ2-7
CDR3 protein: ATSDPNTYEQY

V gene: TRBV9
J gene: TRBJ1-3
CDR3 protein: ASSVTGVAGNTIY

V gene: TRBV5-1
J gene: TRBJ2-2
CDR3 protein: ASSLATQGIGELF

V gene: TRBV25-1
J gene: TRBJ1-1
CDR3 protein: ASSDPDRANTEAF

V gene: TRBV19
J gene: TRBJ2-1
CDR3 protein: ASSIAGTQKQF

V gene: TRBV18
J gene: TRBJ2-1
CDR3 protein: ASSQGQGIFKQQF

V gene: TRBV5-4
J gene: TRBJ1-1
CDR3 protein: ASSLGLGRDTEAF

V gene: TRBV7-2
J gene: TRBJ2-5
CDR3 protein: ASSPGVVRGRETQY

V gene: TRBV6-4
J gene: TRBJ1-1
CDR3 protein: ASSEGIENTEAF

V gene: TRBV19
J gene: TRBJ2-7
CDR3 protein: ASSTSPGTGVEQY

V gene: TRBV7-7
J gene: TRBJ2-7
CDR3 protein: ASSLGVAGDEQY

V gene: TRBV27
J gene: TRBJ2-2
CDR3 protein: ASSSLRDGYTGELF

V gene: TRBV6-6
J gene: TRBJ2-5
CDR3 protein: ASSYQGAGRETQY

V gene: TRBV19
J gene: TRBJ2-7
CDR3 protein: ASSSLHGTTTYEQY

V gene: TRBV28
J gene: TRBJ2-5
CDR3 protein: ASSYLGQQETQY

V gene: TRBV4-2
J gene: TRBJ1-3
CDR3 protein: ASSQDPTGSGNTIY